This is a list of T cell receptor beta chains from one sample in a study of breast tumors, draining lymph nodes, adjacent tissues. One entry per CDR3 protein results from TCRdb running MiXCR on the multiplex PCR reads. The data show about 140,000 distinct CDR3 sequences, about 31% seen once. Sequencing was performed on axillary lymph node tissue. Source of these receptors: a female donor with breast cancer. Some clones in this sample may be carry-over from other donors' samples. The CDR3 runs from the conserved cysteine through the conserved F or W. D genes are given only for firm matches. Where a row states a size, it is once, few, many or the class of an expanded clone; other rows omit it.

D,V,size,J,CDR3,DNA
TRBD2,TRBV7-8,many,TRBJ2-5,CASSLVPSGGNIRETQYF,TGTGCCAGCAGCTTAGTACCTAGCGGGGGGAATATACGGGAGACCCAGTACTTC
-,TRBV13,many,TRBJ2-3,CASRDPRGGDTQYF,TGTGCCAGCCGAGACCCAAGGGGGGGCGATACGCAGTATTTT
-,TRBV9,many,TRBJ2-3,CASSELGGPQYF,TGTGCCAGCAGCGAGCTAGGGGGTCCGCAGTATTTT
TRBD1,TRBV9,few,TRBJ2-7,CASSVVGQGDGEQYF,TGTGCCAGCAGCGTTGTGGGACAGGGTGACGGCGAGCAGTACTTC
-,TRBV12-3/TRBV12-4,many,TRBJ2-1,CASSFLTPDNEQFF,TGTGCCAGCAGTTTTTTAACCCCAGATAATGAGCAGTTCTTC
-,TRBV18,many,TRBJ2-1,CASSPPNGQSFGNEQFF,TGTGCCAGCTCACCACCTAACGGACAGAGCTTTGGTAATGAGCAGTTCTTC
-,TRBV19,-,TRBJ1-1,CASSIYRNTEAFF,TGTGCCAGTAGTATATACAGGAACACTGAAGCTTTCTTT
-,TRBV2,many,TRBJ2-5,CASNQGRETQYF,TGTGCCAGCAACCAGGGACGAGAGACCCAGTACTTC
-,TRBV30,many,TRBJ1-2,CAWTMLYGYTF,TGTGCCTGGACAATGCTATATGGCTACACCTTC
-,TRBV6-2/TRBV6-3,few,TRBJ2-2,CAIKPNTGELFF,TGTGCCATCAAGCCGAACACCGGGGAGCTGTTTTTT
-,TRBV20-1,once,TRBJ1-4,CSAWGGSINEKLFF,TGCAGTGCTTGGGGGGGCAGCATTAATGAAAAACTGTTTTTT
-,TRBV6-4,many,TRBJ2-2,CASSAGLATGELFF,TGTGCCAGCAGTGCGGGACTGGCGACCGGGGAGCTGTTTTTT
-,TRBV18,many,TRBJ2-5,CASSPLLEETQYF,TGTGCCAGCTCACCGCTTCTCGAAGAGACCCAGTACTTC
TRBD1,TRBV12-3/TRBV12-4,-,TRBJ1-1,CASRPLTGVNTEAFF,TGTGCCAGCAGGCCTTTAACAGGGGTGAACACTGAAGCTTTCTTT
TRBD1,TRBV6-2/TRBV6-3,many,TRBJ2-3,CASTTGGWTDTQYF,TGTGCCAGTACGACAGGGGGCTGGACAGATACGCAGTATTTT
TRBD1,TRBV19,many,TRBJ2-5,CASSIGQGAKETQYF,TGTGCCAGTAGTATCGGCCAGGGGGCTAAAGAGACCCAGTACTTC
-,TRBV2,many,TRBJ1-2,CASSEEGQRGHF,TGTGCCAGCAGTGAAGAAGGACAGCGGGGGCACTTC
TRBD2,TRBV12-3/TRBV12-4,many,TRBJ2-3,CASSTSGGHDTQYF,TGTGCCAGCAGCACTAGCGGGGGGCACGATACGCAGTATTTT
-,TRBV29-1,-,TRBJ1-2,CGVGGSYGYAF,TGCGGCGTCGGCGGGAGTTATGGCTACGCCTTC
-,TRBV20-1,many,TRBJ2-3,CSAISVNYTQYF,TGCAGTGCTATTTCAGTTAATTATACGCAGTATTTT
-,TRBV28,-,TRBJ2-4,CASRGGGGQNIQYF,TGTGCCAGCAGGGGAGGGGGGGGCCAAAACATTCAGTACTTC
-,TRBV4-1,many,TRBJ1-2,CASSQEGPGRSYTF,TGCGCCAGCAGCCAAGAAGGCCCGGGTCGCAGCTACACCTTC
-,TRBV5-1,many,TRBJ2-3,CASSFEGDDTQYF,TGCGCCAGCAGCTTTGAAGGCGACGATACGCAGTATTTT
-,TRBV6-6,many,TRBJ2-5,CASSYRVGDIETYQETQYF,TGTGCCAGCAGTTATCGTGTAGGGGATATAGAAACGTACCAAGAGACCCAGTACTTC
-,TRBV4-3,-,TRBJ2-5,CASSQGTAGRGTQYF,TGCGCCAGCAGCCAAGGTACGGCGGGGCGAGGGACCCAGTACTTC
-,TRBV24-1,many,TRBJ1-2,CATRSGFDYGYTF,TGTGCCACTCGTTCAGGGTTTGACTATGGCTACACCTTC
TRBD1,TRBV6-5,many,TRBJ1-6,CASSITGAFSSNSPLHF,TGTGCCAGCAGTATCACAGGGGCCTTCTCGTCAAATTCACCCCTCCACTTT
TRBD2,TRBV28,-,TRBJ2-1,CASSFPGKRGGNEQFF,TGTGCCAGCAGTTTTCCCGGGAAGCGGGGGGGCAATGAGCAGTTCTTC
-,TRBV30,many,TRBJ2-2,CAWSVASADSGELFF,TGTGCCTGGAGTGTTGCGAGCGCTGATTCCGGGGAGCTGTTTTTT
-,TRBV24-1,-,TRBJ1-3,CARDPRRSGNTIYF,TGTGCTAGAGACCCCCGTAGGTCTGGAAACACCATATATTTT
TRBD1,TRBV3-1,few,TRBJ2-2,CASSLTGQGGLNTGELFF,TGTGCCAGCAGCCTAACAGGACAGGGGGGATTGAACACCGGGGAGCTGTTTTTT
-,TRBV7-7,many,TRBJ2-5,CASSPTGEGTQYF,TGTGCTAGCAGCCCCACAGGGGAGGGGACCCAGTACTTC
-,TRBV3-1,many,TRBJ1-2,CASSQVEGNGYTF,TGTGCCAGCAGCCAAGTGGAGGGTAATGGCTACACCTTC
-,TRBV2,many,TRBJ1-2,CASSEAGILGTF,TGTGCCAGCAGTGAAGCAGGGATCCTCGGCACCTTC
-,TRBV6-1,many,TRBJ1-5,CASSELLYNQPQHF,TGTGCCAGCAGTGAACTTCTATACAATCAGCCCCAGCATTTT
-,TRBV5-1,-,TRBJ2-6,CASSLADRREAF,TGCGCCAGCAGCTTGGCCGATCGGCGTGAAGCTTTC
-,TRBV11-3,many,TRBJ1-4,CASSQGSNEKLFF,TGTGCCAGCAGTCAAGGGTCTAACGAAAAACTGTTTTTT
TRBD2,TRBV11-2,many,TRBJ2-1,CASSLRLAGDNEQFF,TGTGCCAGCAGCCTTCGACTAGCGGGGGACAATGAGCAGTTCTTC
-,TRBV6-5,-,TRBJ1-2,CASSEALGGTAYKGYTF,TGTGCCAGCAGTGAAGCGCTCGGGGGGACTGCCTATAAGGGCTACACCTTC
TRBD1,TRBV6-5,few,TRBJ1-1,CASTGGDAEAFF,TGTGCCAGCACAGGGGGCGACGCTGAAGCTTTCTTT
-,TRBV10-3,-,TRBJ1-1,CAAEGSGDTEVFF,TGTGCCGCGGAAGGGAGTGGGGACACTGAAGTTTTCTTT
TRBD2,TRBV6-2/TRBV6-3,many,TRBJ2-1,CASSRRGGSYNEQFF,TGTGCCAGCAGCCGGCGGGGGGGCTCCTACAATGAGCAGTTCTTC
-,TRBV6-2/TRBV6-3,many,TRBJ1-5,CASSYSGVSQPQHF,TGTGCCAGCAGTTATTCAGGGGTAAGTCAGCCCCAGCATTTT
-,TRBV7-2,-,TRBJ1-5,CASSLAGGGAGQETQHF,TGTGCCAGCAGCTTAGCAGGCGGGGGGGCAGGACAAGAGACCCAGCATTTT
-,TRBV27,-,TRBJ2-6,CASGLWASGANVLTF,TGTGCCAGCGGTTTATGGGCCTCTGGGGCCAACGTCCTGACTTTC
-,TRBV4-1,many,TRBJ2-3,CASSSPGPKPTDTQYF,TGCGCCAGCAGCTCACCGGGCCCCAAACCCACAGATACGCAGTATTTT
-,TRBV5-1,many,TRBJ1-1,CASSWTVTAEAFF,TGCGCCAGCAGCTGGACAGTGACGGCTGAAGCTTTCTTT